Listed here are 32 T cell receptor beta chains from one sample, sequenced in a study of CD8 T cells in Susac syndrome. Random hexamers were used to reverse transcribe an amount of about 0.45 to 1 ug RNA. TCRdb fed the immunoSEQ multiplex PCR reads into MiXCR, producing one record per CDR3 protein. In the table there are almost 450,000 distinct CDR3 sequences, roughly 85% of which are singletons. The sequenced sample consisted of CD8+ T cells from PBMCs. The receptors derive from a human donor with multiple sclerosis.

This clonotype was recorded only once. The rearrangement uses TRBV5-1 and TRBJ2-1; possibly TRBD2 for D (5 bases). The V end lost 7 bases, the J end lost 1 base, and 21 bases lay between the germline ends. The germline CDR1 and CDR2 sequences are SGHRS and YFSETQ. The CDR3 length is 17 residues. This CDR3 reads CASGRGAASLSYNEQFF. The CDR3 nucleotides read TGCGCCAGCGGACGGGGAGCAGCTTCTCTATCCTACAATGAGCAGTTCTTC. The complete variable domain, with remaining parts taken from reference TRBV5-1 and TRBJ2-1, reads KAGVTQTPRYLIKTRGQQVTLSCSPISGHRSVSWYQQTPGQGLQFLFEYFSETQRNKGNFPGRFSGRQFSNSRSEMNVSTLELGDSALYLCASGRGAASLSYNEQFFGPGTRLTVL.

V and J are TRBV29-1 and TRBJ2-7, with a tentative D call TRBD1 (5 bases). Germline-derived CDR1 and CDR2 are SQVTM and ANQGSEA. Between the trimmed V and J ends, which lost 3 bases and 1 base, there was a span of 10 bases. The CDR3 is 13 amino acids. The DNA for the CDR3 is TGCAGCGTTGAGGATACAGGTTCCTACGAGCAGTACTTC. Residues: CSVEDTGSYEQYF.

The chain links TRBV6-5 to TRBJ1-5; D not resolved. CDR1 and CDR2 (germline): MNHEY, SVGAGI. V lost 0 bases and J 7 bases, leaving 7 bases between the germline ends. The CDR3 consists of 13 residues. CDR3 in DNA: TGTGCCAGCAGTTACTCTGCGGGGCAGCCCCAGCATTTT. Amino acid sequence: CASSYSAGQPQHF.

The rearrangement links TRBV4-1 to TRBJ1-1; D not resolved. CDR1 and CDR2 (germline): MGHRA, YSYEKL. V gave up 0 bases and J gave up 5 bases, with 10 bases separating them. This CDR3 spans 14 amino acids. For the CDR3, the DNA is TGCGCCAGCAGCCAAGAGAGTGGCGGGACTGAAGCTTTCTTT. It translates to CASSQESGGTEAFF.

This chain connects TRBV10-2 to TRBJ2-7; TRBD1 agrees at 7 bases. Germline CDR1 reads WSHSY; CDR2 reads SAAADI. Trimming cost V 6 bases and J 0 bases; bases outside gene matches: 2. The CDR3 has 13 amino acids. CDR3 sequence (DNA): TGCGCCAGCAGAGGACAGGACTCCTACGAGCAGTACTTC. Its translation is CASRGQDSYEQYF.

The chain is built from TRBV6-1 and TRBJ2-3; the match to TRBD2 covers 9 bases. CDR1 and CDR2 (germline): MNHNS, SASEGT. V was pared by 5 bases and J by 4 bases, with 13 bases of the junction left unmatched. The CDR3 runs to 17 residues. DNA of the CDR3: TGTGCCAGCAGTACCCCTCGTGTTTCTAGCGGGGCAGATACGCAGTATTTT. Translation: CASSTPRVSSGADTQYF.

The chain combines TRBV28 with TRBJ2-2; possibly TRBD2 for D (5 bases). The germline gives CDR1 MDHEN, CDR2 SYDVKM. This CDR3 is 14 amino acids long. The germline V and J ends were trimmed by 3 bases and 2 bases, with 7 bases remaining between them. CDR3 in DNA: TGTGCCAGCAGTTTCGACTACAACACCGGGGAGCTGTTTTTT. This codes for CASSFDYNTGELFF.

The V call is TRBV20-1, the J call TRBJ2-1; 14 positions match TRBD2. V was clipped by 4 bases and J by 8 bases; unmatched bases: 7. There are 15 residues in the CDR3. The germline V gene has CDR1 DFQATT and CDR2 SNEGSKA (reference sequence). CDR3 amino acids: CSATGTSGSLYEQFF. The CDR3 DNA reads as TGCAGTGCTACGGGGACTAGCGGGAGTTTGTATGAGCAGTTCTTC.

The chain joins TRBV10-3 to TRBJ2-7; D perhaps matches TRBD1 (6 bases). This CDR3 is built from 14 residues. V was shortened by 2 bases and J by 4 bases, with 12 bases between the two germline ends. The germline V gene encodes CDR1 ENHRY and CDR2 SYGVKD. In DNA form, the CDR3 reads TGTGCCATCAGTGAGCCGGGACAAGGGTACGAGCAGTACTTC. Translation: CAISEPGQGYEQYF.

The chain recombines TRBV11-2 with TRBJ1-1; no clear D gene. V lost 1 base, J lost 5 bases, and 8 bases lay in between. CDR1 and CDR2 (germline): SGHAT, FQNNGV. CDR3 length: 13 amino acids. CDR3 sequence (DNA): TGTGCCAGCAGCTTAGGTACCGGGACTGAAGCTTTCTTT. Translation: CASSLGTGTEAFF. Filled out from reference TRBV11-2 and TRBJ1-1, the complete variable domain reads EAGVAQSPRYKIIEKRQSVAFWCNPISGHATLYWYQQILGQGPKLLIQFQNNGVVDDSQLPKDRFSAERLKGVDSTLKIQPAKLEDSAVYLCASSLGTGTEAFFGQGTRLTVV.

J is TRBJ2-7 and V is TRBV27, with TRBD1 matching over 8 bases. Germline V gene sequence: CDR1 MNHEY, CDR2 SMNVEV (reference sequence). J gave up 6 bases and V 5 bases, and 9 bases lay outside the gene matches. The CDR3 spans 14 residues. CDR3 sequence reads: CASSVLSGTGEQYF. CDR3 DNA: TGTGCCAGCAGTGTACTATCCGGGACAGGCGAGCAGTACTTC.

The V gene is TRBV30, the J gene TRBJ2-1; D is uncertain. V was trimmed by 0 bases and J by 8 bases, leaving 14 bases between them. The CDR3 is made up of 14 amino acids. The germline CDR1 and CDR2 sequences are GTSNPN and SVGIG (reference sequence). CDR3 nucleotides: TGTGCCTGGAGTGTGGCTTTCGGATCGTATGAGCAGTTCTTC. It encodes CAWSVAFGSYEQFF.

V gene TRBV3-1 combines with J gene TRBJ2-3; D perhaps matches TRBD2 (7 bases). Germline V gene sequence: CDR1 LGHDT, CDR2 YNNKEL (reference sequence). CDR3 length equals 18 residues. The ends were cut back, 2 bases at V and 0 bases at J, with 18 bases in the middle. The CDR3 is CASSQIQEGGPSTDTQYF. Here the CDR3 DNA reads TGTGCCAGCAGCCAAATTCAGGAGGGGGGGCCAAGCACAGATACGCAGTATTTT.

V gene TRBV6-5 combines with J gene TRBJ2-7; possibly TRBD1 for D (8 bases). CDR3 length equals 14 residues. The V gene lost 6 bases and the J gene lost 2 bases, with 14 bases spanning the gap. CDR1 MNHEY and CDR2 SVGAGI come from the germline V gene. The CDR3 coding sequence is TGTGCCAGCAGGATTACAGGGGGGGCCTACGAGCAGTACTTC. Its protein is CASRITGGAYEQYF.

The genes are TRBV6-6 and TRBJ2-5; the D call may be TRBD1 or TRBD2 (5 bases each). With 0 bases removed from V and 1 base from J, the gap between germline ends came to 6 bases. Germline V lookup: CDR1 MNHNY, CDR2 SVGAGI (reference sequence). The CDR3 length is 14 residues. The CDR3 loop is CASSYSGTQETQYF. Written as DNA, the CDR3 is TGTGCCAGCAGTTACTCAGGGACCCAAGAGACCCAGTACTTC.

CDR3 DNA: TGTGCCAGTGGAGCAGAGGGTTTAAACTATGGCTACACCTTC. It yields the protein CASGAEGLNYGYTF. This chain joins TRBV19 and TRBJ1-2; D call uncertain. The CDR3 totals 14 residues. V was shortened by 8 bases and J by 2 bases, with 15 bases between the two germline ends. Germline lookup yields CDR1 LNHDA and CDR2 SQIVND (reference sequence). Using reference TRBV19 and TRBJ1-2 for the parts outside the CDR3, the full variable domain is DGGITQSPKYLFRKEGQNVTLSCEQNLNHDAMYWYRQDPGQGLRLIYYSQIVNDFQKGDIAEGYSVSREKKESFPLTVTSAQKNPTAFYLCASGAEGLNYGYTFGSGTRLTVV.

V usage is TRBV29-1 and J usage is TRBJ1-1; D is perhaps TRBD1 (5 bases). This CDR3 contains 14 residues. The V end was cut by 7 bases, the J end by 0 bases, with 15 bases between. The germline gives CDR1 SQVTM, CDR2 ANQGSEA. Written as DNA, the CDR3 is TGCAGCGCCAGAGGGGTCAGAATGAACACTGAAGCTTTCTTT. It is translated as CSARGVRMNTEAFF.

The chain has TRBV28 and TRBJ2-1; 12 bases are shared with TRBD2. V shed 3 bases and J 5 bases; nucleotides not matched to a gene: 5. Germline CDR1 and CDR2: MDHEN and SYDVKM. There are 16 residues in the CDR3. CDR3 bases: TGTGCCAGCAGTTTCCCCTGGACTAGCGGGGACAATGAGCAGTTCTTC. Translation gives CASSFPWTSGDNEQFF.

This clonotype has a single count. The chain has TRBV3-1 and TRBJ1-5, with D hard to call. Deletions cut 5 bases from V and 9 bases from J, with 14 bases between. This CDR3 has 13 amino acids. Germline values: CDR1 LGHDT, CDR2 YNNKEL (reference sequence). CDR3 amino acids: CASSFGPRWPQHF. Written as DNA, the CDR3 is TGTGCCAGCAGCTTCGGGCCTCGGTGGCCCCAGCATTTT.

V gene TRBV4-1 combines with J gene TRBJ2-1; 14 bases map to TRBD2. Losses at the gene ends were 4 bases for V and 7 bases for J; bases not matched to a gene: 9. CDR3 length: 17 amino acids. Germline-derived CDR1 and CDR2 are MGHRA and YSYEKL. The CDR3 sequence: CASSRATSGGAWNEQFF. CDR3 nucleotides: TGCGCCAGCAGCCGAGCGACTAGCGGGGGGGCATGGAATGAGCAGTTCTTC.

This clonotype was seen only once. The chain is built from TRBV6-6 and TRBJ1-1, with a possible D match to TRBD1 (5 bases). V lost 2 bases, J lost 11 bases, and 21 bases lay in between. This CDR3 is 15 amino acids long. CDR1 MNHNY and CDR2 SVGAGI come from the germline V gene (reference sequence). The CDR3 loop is CASSYVRGMSGQAFF. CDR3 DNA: TGTGCCAGCAGTTACGTTCGCGGTATGTCAGGGCAGGCTTTCTTT.

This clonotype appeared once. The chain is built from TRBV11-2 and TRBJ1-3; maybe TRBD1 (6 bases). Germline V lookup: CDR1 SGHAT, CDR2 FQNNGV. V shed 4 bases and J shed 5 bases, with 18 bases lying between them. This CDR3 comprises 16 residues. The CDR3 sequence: CASSSAPRGRRNTIYF. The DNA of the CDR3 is TGTGCCAGCAGCTCAGCACCCAGGGGCCGAAGAAACACCATATATTTT.

The CDR3 sequence is CASSKTDTQYF. The CDR3 bases are TGTGCCAGCAGTAAGACAGATACGCAGTATTTT. V is TRBV11-3 and J is TRBJ2-3; D gene uncertain. Deletions cut 6 bases from V and 3 bases from J, with 4 bases between. The length of the CDR3 is 11 residues. Germline CDR1 is SGHNT and CDR2 is YENEEA.

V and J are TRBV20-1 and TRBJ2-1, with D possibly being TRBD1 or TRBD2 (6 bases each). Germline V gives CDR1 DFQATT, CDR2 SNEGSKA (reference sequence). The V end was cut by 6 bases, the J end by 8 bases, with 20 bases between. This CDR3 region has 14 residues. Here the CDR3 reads CSANRVLSGDEQFF. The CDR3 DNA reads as TGCAGTGCAAACAGGGTCCTATCGGGGGATGAGCAGTTCTTC.

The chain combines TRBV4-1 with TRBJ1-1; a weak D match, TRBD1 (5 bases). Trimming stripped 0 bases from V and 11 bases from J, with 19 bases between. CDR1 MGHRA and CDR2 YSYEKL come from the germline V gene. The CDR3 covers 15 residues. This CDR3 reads CASSQEELGVGDAFF. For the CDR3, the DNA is TGCGCCAGCAGCCAAGAGGAATTAGGGGTTGGTGATGCTTTCTTT.

The CDR3, as DNA: TGTGCCAGCAGCTTGGGTTGGAGCTCTGGAAACACCATATATTTT. Protein sequence: CASSLGWSSGNTIYF. V usage is TRBV7-9 and J usage is TRBJ1-3; D call uncertain. Between the trimmed V and J ends, which lost 3 bases and 0 bases, there was a span of 9 bases. Germline lookup yields CDR1 SEHNR and CDR2 FQNEAQ (reference sequence). CDR3 length equals 15 residues.

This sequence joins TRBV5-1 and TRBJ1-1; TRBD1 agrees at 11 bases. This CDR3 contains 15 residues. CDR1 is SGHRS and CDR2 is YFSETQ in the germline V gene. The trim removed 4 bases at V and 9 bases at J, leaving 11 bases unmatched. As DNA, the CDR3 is TGCGCCAGCAGCGCCTGGACAGGGGGCTATAGGAAAGCTTTCTTT. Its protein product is CASSAWTGGYRKAFF.

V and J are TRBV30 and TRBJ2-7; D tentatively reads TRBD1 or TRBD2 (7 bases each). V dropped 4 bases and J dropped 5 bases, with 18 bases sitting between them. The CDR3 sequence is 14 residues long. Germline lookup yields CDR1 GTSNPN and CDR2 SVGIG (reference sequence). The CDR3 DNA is TGTGCCTGGACCACGGGACAGCGGGACCACGAGCAGTACTTC. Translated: CAWTTGQRDHEQYF.

In DNA form, the CDR3 reads TGTGCCAGCAGTTACAGACTCAAGGATCAGCCCCAGCATTTT. It specifies CASSYRLKDQPQHF. The rearrangement links TRBV6-5 to TRBJ1-5; D not resolved. Germline V lookup: CDR1 MNHEY, CDR2 SVGAGI. This CDR3 is 14 amino acids long. Trimming left V 2 bases short and J 5 bases short, with 10 bases between.

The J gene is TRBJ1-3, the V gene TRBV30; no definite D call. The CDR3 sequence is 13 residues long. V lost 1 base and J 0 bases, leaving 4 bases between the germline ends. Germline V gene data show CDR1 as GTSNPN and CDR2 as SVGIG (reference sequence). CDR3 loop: CAWSEGSGNTIYF. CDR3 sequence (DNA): TGTGCCTGGAGTGAAGGCTCTGGAAACACCATATATTTT.

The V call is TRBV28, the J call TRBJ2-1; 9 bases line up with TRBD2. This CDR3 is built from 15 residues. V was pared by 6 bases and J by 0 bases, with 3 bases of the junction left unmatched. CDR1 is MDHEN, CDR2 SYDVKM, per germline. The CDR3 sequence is CASRISGSSYNEQFF. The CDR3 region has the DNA TGTGCCAGCAGGATTAGCGGGAGCTCCTACAATGAGCAGTTCTTC.

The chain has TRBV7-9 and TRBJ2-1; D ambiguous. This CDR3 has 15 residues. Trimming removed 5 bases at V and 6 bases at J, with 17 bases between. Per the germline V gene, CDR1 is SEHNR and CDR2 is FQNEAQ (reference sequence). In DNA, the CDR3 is TGTGCCAGCAGCCCGAAGCAGGTGCGGACCAATGAGCAGTTCTTC. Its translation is CASSPKQVRTNEQFF.